This TCR beta chain was identified during a study of cytomegalovirus exposure and HLA in healthy donors. Background on the study: A prior study identified approximately 120 million unique TCR beta sequences from 150 million to 200 million T cells.

Study conclusions and caveats: Donors were assumed by presence/absence analyses to have roughly uniform sequencing depth. According to the study, some 160 TCR beta chains were cytomegalovirus-associated. TCR beta sequences numbering 15,000 to 20,000 were associated with HLA alleles at 0.05 false discovery rate in a later analysis.

PCR was performed using 60 Vbeta and 13 Jbeta primers. Assay used: immunoSEQ multiplex PCR; TCRdb lists only in-frame clones, some missing. This table has nearly 110,000 clones, around 75% appearing once. The CDR3 runs 16 residues. Per the germline V gene, CDR1 is LNHDA and CDR2 is SQIVND (reference sequence). A note on this clone: Antigen: not known. The junction does not match germline at one end; this may be a read error. Distinct nucleotide sequences in the sample also encode this CDR3.

Source material: PBMCs. This TCR was recovered from a female donor in good health and CMV-seronegative. V gene TRBV19 combines with J gene TRBJ1-1; 7 nucleotides match TRBD1. In DNA form, the CDR3 reads TGTGCCAGTAGTATAGTTCCGGGACAGCTGAACACTGAAGCCTTCTTT. Amino acids: CASSIVPGQLNTEAFF.